The rows below give T cell receptor beta chains drawn from one sample of a study of cytomegalovirus exposure and HLA in healthy donors. The method was immunoSEQ multiplex PCR; TCRdb's version includes in-frame clones alone and lacks a portion of them. Among about 130,000 clones, about 84% were seen once, and the ten largest hold approximately 1.1%. The specimen sequenced was PBMCs. Receptors originate from a boy aged 10-17 years in good health and CMV-seronegative. CDR3s include the opening cysteine and the closing phenylalanine or tryptophan. The D gene is left open where the match is weak. Clone size, where shown, is once, few, many, or a class for clones that have expanded.

d_call,clone_size,j_call,v_call,cdr3_aa,cdr3_nt
-,-,TRBJ2-1,TRBV30,CAWNRGASSYNEQFF,TGTGCCTGGAATCGAGGAGCCAGCTCCTACAATGAGCAGTTCTTC
TRBD2,-,TRBJ2-7,TRBV10-3,CAISDPGGGAREQYF,TGTGCCATCAGTGACCCGGGAGGGGGGGCGCGGGAGCAGTACTTC
TRBD2,-,TRBJ2-7,TRBV9,CASSVGGLAGPREREQYF,TGTGCCAGCAGCGTAGGAGGTCTAGCGGGTCCCCGGGAGCGCGAGCAGTACTTC
-,-,TRBJ2-7,TRBV4-2,CASSVLSGSYEQYF,TGTGCCAGCAGTGTACTAAGCGGATCCTACGAGCAGTACTTC
-,-,TRBJ2-3,TRBV6-1,CASSGETDTQYF,TGTGCCAGCAGTGGGGAGACAGATACGCAGTATTTT
-,-,TRBJ1-3,TRBV29-1,CSVEVDEGNTIYF,TGCAGCGTTGAGGTAGATGAGGGAAACACCATATATTTT
TRBD2,-,TRBJ2-1,TRBV4-1,CASSQVILAREQFF,TGCGCCAGCAGCCAAGTTATACTAGCGCGTGAGCAGTTCTTC
-,once,TRBJ2-3,TRBV19,CASSIEGEGGDTQYF,TGTGCCAGTAGTATAGAGGGAGAAGGTGGGGATACGCAGTATTTT
-,-,TRBJ2-3,TRBV7-9,CASSFLRGPDTQYF,TGTGCCAGCAGCTTTCTGAGAGGGCCAGATACGCAGTATTTT
TRBD2,-,TRBJ2-1,TRBV7-6,CASSLRTRNEQFF,TGTGCCAGCAGCTTGCGGACTAGGAATGAGCAGTTCTTC
-,-,TRBJ2-2,TRBV2,CASSAGGGSGELFF,TGTGCCAGCAGTGCCGGGGGAGGTTCCGGGGAGCTGTTTTTT
-,-,TRBJ1-1,TRBV7-8,CASSPSRRVPEAFF,TGTGCCAGCAGCCCTTCAAGGAGGGTGCCTGAAGCTTTCTTT
TRBD2,-,TRBJ2-2,TRBV4-2,CASSQEESGTYTGELFF,TGTGCCAGCAGCCAAGAGGAAAGCGGGACCTACACCGGGGAGCTGTTTTTT
-,few,TRBJ1-1,TRBV10-3,CATKGQKASEAFF,TGTGCCACCAAGGGACAAAAGGCTTCTGAAGCTTTCTTT
TRBD1,-,TRBJ2-7,TRBV10-2,CASRGTDFTYEQYF,TGCGCCAGCAGGGGGACAGACTTTACCTACGAGCAGTACTTC
TRBD1,-,TRBJ1-1,TRBV9,CASSPGQGASSEAFF,TGTGCCAGCAGCCCCGGACAGGGGGCGAGTTCTGAAGCTTTCTTT
-,-,TRBJ2-2,TRBV30,CAWSTGVGELFF,TGTGCCTGGAGTACAGGAGTCGGGGAGCTGTTTTTT
-,-,TRBJ1-5,TRBV5-6,CASSFGDSRDQPQHF,TGTGCCAGCAGCTTTGGGGACTCCCGGGATCAGCCCCAGCATTTT
TRBD1,-,TRBJ2-3,TRBV7-2,CASSPSRGRSDTQYF,TGTGCCAGCAGCCCCTCTAGGGGGCGATCAGATACGCAGTATTTT
TRBD1,-,TRBJ1-6,TRBV6-1,CASSGTYRDRGSPLHF,TGTGCCAGCAGTGGAACGTACCGGGACAGGGGTTCACCCCTCCACTTT
TRBD1,-,TRBJ1-2,TRBV2,CARQGSNYGYTF,TGTGCCAGACAGGGGTCGAACTATGGCTACACCTTC
TRBD1,-,TRBJ1-1,TRBV19,CASTPGQVLTEAFF,TGTGCCAGTACCCCCGGACAGGTTTTGACTGAAGCTTTCTTT
TRBD1,-,TRBJ1-5,TRBV4-3,CASSQYRGNQPQHF,TGCGCCAGCAGCCAGTACAGGGGAAATCAGCCCCAGCATTTT
-,-,TRBJ2-1,TRBV13,CASSEQGHSTYEQFF,TGTGCCAGCTCCGAGCAGGGACATAGCACGTATGAGCAGTTCTTC
-,-,TRBJ1-4,TRBV6-1,CASSRQPNEKLFF,TGTGCCAGCAGTAGACAGCCAAATGAAAAACTGTTTTTT
-,-,TRBJ1-5,TRBV29-1,CSVALDSLVRNQPQHF,TGCAGCGTTGCTCTGGACTCCTTAGTACGCAATCAGCCCCAGCATTTT
-,-,TRBJ1-2,TRBV6-5,CASSYSNRGWGYTF,TGTGCCAGCAGTTACTCGAATCGGGGGTGGGGCTACACCTTC
TRBD2,-,TRBJ2-3,TRBV30,CAWDSGRAGGDTQYF,TGTGCCTGGGATAGCGGGAGGGCCGGTGGAGATACGCAGTATTTT
TRBD1,once,TRBJ1-2,TRBV18,CASSPSDRGLGYGYTF,TGTGCCAGCTCACCATCCGACAGGGGGCTCGGCTATGGCTACACCTTC
TRBD1,-,TRBJ1-2,TRBV2,CASRPKTGGDLANTF,TGTGCCAGCAGACCTAAGACAGGGGGCGATTTAGCGAACACCTTC
TRBD2,-,TRBJ2-1,TRBV7-2,CASSSRVAGYNEQFF,TGTGCCAGCAGCTCGCGGGTAGCGGGGTACAATGAGCAGTTCTTC
TRBD1,-,TRBJ1-1,TRBV6-1,CASSPLRTGSTEAFF,TGTGCCAGCAGTCCCTTGAGGACAGGGTCCACTGAAGCTTTCTTT
-,-,TRBJ1-3,TRBV18,CASSPAISGNTIYF,TGTGCCAGCTCACCTGCGATCTCTGGAAACACCATATATTTT
TRBD2,-,TRBJ2-3,TRBV13,CASSLGWTSGRDTQYF,TGTGCCAGCAGCTTAGGCTGGACTAGCGGGAGGGATACGCAGTATTTT
TRBD2,-,TRBJ2-1,TRBV2,CASTTGLAESNEQFF,TGTGCCAGCACTACGGGACTAGCGGAGTCCAATGAGCAGTTCTTC
-,few,TRBJ1-4,TRBV6-5,CASSPNFEKLFF,TGTGCCAGCAGTCCTAATTTTGAAAAACTGTTTTTT
-,once,TRBJ1-2,TRBV20-1,CSAEVLYGYTF,TGCAGTGCGGAGGTTCTCTATGGCTACACCTTC
TRBD1,few,TRBJ1-2,TRBV6-5,CASSSRGQGRSGYTF,TGTGCCAGCAGTTCGCGGGGACAGGGTCGAAGTGGCTACACCTTC
-,-,TRBJ2-2,TRBV5-4,CASSLTQSNTGELFF,TGTGCCAGCAGCTTAACACAGTCGAACACCGGGGAGCTGTTTTTT
-,few,TRBJ2-2,TRBV7-3,CASSLARVNTGELFF,TGTGCCAGCAGCTTAGCCAGGGTGAACACCGGGGAGCTGTTTTTT
-,-,TRBJ1-5,TRBV7-9,CSSSFNGQPQHF,TGTTCCAGCAGCTTCAACGGGCAGCCCCAGCATTTT
-,-,TRBJ1-1,TRBV7-9,CASSVTGDEAFF,TGTGCCAGCAGTGTTACAGGCGATGAGGCTTTCTTT
-,-,TRBJ1-3,TRBV9,CASSVGASGNTIYF,TGTGCCAGCAGCGTAGGGGCCTCTGGAAACACCATATATTTT
TRBD2,-,TRBJ2-2,TRBV9,CASSRIFIAGAGFGELFF,TGTGCCAGCAGCCGCATATTCATAGCGGGAGCGGGGTTCGGGGAGCTGTTTTTT
-,-,TRBJ1-1,TRBV6-5,CASRRGTMNTEAFF,TGTGCCAGCAGGAGGGGGACAATGAACACTGAAGCTTTCTTT
-,-,TRBJ1-4,TRBV4-1,CASSQVSGEKLFF,TGCGCCAGCAGCCAAGTCAGCGGGGAAAAACTGTTTTTT
-,-,TRBJ2-1,TRBV25-1,CASSDSGGYNEQFF,TGTGCCAGCAGTGATAGCGGAGGATACAATGAGCAGTTCTTC
TRBD1,few,TRBJ1-2,TRBV10-3,CAIRAGGPSAYGYTF,TGTGCCATCAGGGCAGGGGGCCCGTCGGCATATGGCTACACCTTC
TRBD1,-,TRBJ1-5,TRBV2,CASSELRTGEPQHF,TGTGCCAGCAGTGAACTGCGGACAGGGGAGCCCCAGCATTTT
-,-,TRBJ1-1,TRBV6-5,CASSYSARNTEAFF,TGTGCCAGCAGTTACTCGGCCAGGAACACTGAAGCTTTCTTT
TRBD1,-,TRBJ2-2,TRBV30,CAWGRDRGVGELFF,TGTGCCTGGGGCCGGGACAGGGGAGTCGGGGAGCTGTTTTTT
TRBD2,-,TRBJ2-2,TRBV6-1,CASSVLASGYTGELFF,TGTGCCAGCAGTGTCCTTGCTAGCGGATACACCGGGGAGCTGTTTTTT
TRBD2,-,TRBJ2-1,TRBV4-2,CASSPSGSLDEQFF,TGTGCCAGCAGCCCTAGCGGGAGTTTAGATGAGCAGTTCTTC
-,-,TRBJ2-1,TRBV29-1,CSVIDLTYNEQFF,TGCAGCGTTATAGACTTAACGTACAATGAGCAGTTCTTC
-,-,TRBJ2-7,TRBV7-9,CASSMAGNNEQYF,TGTGCCAGCAGCATGGCAGGTAACAACGAGCAGTACTTC
TRBD1,-,TRBJ1-5,TRBV30,CAWSVGQGAYQPQHF,TGTGCCTGGAGTGTCGGGCAGGGGGCGTATCAGCCCCAGCATTTT
-,-,TRBJ2-1,TRBV6-6,CASARGNEQFF,TGTGCCAGCGCCCGAGGGAATGAGCAGTTCTTC
-,-,TRBJ2-2,TRBV10-3,CAISEPLGPKTGELFF,TGTGCCATCAGTGAGCCCCTGGGGCCCAAAACCGGGGAGCTGTTTTTT